This T cell receptor beta chain was retrieved from a study of response to subunit inactivated influenza vaccine. Turning to this clonotype: The antigen is unknown.

From the RT-PCR reads, TCRdb called clonotypes with MiXCR, one entry per CDR3 protein. The sample lists 170,000 or so distinct CDR3 sequences; approximately 11% were seen once. The length of the CDR3 is 15 residues. J lost 3 bases, V lost 4 bases, and 8 bases had no gene match. The germline V gene encodes CDR1 SGDLS and CDR2 YYNGEE. General study findings and limits: Few new T cells, the authors suggested, are recruited by each seasonal influenza vaccination.

The chain has TRBV9 and TRBJ2-5; 8 nucleotides match TRBD2. The sequence came from a man between 50 and 75 years old who received an inactivated influenza vaccine. This sample comprised CD8+ T cells sorted from PBMCs, obtained roughly 24 months after vaccination. The CDR3 nucleotides read TGTGCCAGCAGCTTTAGCGGGGTAACAGAAGAGACCCAGTACTTC. Amino acid sequence: CASSFSGVTEETQYF.